The 10 T cell receptor beta chains below all came from one sample that was sequenced in a study of CD8+ T cells in alopecia areata listed by TCRdb under 2018. Library creation used the immunoSEQ multiplex PCR assay. For TCR sequencing, RNA was extracted from every sample and reverse transcribed into cDNA to serve as template. TCRdb holds this immuneACCESS table with in-frame rearrangements only. Some clones are missing; in checked studies, unresolved V genes explain under half, and the rest has no known cause. For this sample the table gives 2,000 to 3,000 clones, of which about two thirds were detected only once. 10% to 13% of the sample lies in the top ten. The sequenced sample was skin. The source of these receptors is a human donor in good health.

The genes are TRBV5-6 and TRBJ2-3, with D unclear. CDR1 is SGHDT, CDR2 YYEEEE, per germline. Trimming left V 2 bases short and J 5 bases short, with 18 bases between. The CDR3 is 16 amino acids. CDR3 nucleotide sequence: TGTGCCAGCAGCTTTCAACGTGGGGTTCTGGGAGATACGCAGTATTTT. This encodes CASSFQRGVLGDTQYF.

By share of the sample, this clone is large. The chain joins TRBV7-2 to TRBJ1-2, with D perhaps TRBD1 (6 bases). The germline CDR1 and CDR2 sequences are SGHTA and FQGNSA. The CDR3 loop spans 14 amino acids. V lost 11 bases, J lost 4 bases, and 20 bases lay in between. CDR3 in DNA: TGTGCCCTCCAAGGGGGTTTTCCGGGCTATGGCTACACCTTC. It yields the protein CALQGGFPGYGYTF.

This chain joins TRBV7-3 and TRBJ2-2; 7 nucleotides line up with TRBD1. Trimming took 11 bases from V and 4 from J; bases not matched to a gene: 10. Germline V gene data show CDR1 as SGHTA and CDR2 as FQGTGA. CDR3 length: 14 amino acids. The CDR3 reads CAAARGRSTGELFF. Here the CDR3 DNA reads TGTGCCGCGGCAAGGGGGCGCAGCACCGGGGAGCTGTTTTTT. Looking up the rest from reference TRBV7-3 and TRBJ2-2 gives the full variable domain: GAGVSQTPSNKVTEKGKYVELRCDPISGHTALYWYRQSLGQGPEFLIYFQGTGAADDSGLPNDRFFAVRPEGSVSTLKIQRTERGDSAVYLCAAARGRSTGELFFGEGSRLTVL.

This clone was detected a few times. V usage is TRBV7-2 and J usage is TRBJ2-3; D uncertain. The ends were cut back, 1 base at V and 0 bases at J, with 5 bases in the middle. The length of the CDR3 is 14 residues. From germline, CDR1 is SGHTA and CDR2 FQGNSA. The CDR3 DNA is TGTGCCAGCAGCTTAGTCGGAAGCACAGATACGCAGTATTTT. This encodes CASSLVGSTDTQYF.

The chain recombines TRBV4-1 with TRBJ2-3, with TRBD2 identical over 10 bases. This CDR3 region has 19 residues. CDR1 is MGHRA and CDR2 is YSYEKL in the germline V gene. The trim removed 2 bases at V and 5 bases at J, leaving 16 bases unmatched. Here the CDR3 reads CASSQPPLTAGGRQDTQYF. The CDR3 DNA reads TGCGCCAGCAGCCAACCACCGTTGACAGCGGGGGGGCGGCAAGATACGCAGTATTTT.

The J gene is TRBJ1-2, the V gene TRBV29-1; D not resolved. This CDR3 spans 12 amino acids. Trimming cost V 7 bases and J 8 bases, with 17 bases left between them. CDR1 SQVTM and CDR2 ANQGSEA come from the germline V gene. Written as DNA, the CDR3 is TGCAGCGCTTGGACGGACTATGGAGGCTACACCTTC. Its translation is CSAWTDYGGYTF. Based on the CDR3 plus reference TRBV29-1 and TRBJ1-2, the full variable domain is SAVISQKPSRDICQRGTSLTIQCQVDSQVTMMFWYRQQPGQSLTLIATANQGSEATYESGFVIDKFPISRPNLTFSTLTVSNMSPEDSSIYLCSAWTDYGGYTFGSGTRLTVV.

This clone was counted only a few times. CDR3 in DNA: TGTGCCAGTCATAGACAGGGACCCACCGGGGAGCTGTTTTTT. Residues: CASHRQGPTGELFF. The rearrangement links TRBV19 to TRBJ2-2; 7 bases match TRBD1. V was clipped by 8 bases and J by 4 bases; unmatched bases: 7. The V gene's germline CDR1 is LNHDA and CDR2 SQIVND (reference sequence). CDR3 size: 14 residues. Using reference TRBV19 and TRBJ2-2 for the parts outside the CDR3, the full variable domain is DGGITQSPKYLFRKEGQNVTLSCEQNLNHDAMYWYRQDPGQGLRLIYYSQIVNDFQKGDIAEGYSVSREKKESFPLTVTSAQKNPTAFYLCASHRQGPTGELFFGEGSRLTVL.

This chain connects TRBV19 to TRBJ2-5, with 8 bases aligning to TRBD1. This CDR3 comprises 15 residues. CDR1 and CDR2 (germline): LNHDA, SQIVND (reference sequence). Trimming cost V 6 bases and J 7 bases; bases outside gene matches: 13. In DNA, the CDR3 is TGTGCCAGTAGCCCTGGGACAGGTGATAGAGGGACCCAGTACTTC. Amino acid sequence: CASSPGTGDRGTQYF. Full variable domain (outside the CDR3, taken from reference TRBV19 and TRBJ2-5): DGGITQSPKYLFRKEGQNVTLSCEQNLNHDAMYWYRQDPGQGLRLIYYSQIVNDFQKGDIAEGYSVSREKKESFPLTVTSAQKNPTAFYLCASSPGTGDRGTQYFGPGTRLLVL.

The rearrangement joins TRBV7-9 to TRBJ2-1; TRBD2 matches 13 bases. The length of the CDR3 is 16 residues. Losses at the gene ends were 3 bases for V and 3 bases for J; bases not matched to a gene: 2. Germline CDR1 and CDR2: SEHNR and FQNEAQ (reference sequence). The CDR3 region is CASSLGLAGNYNEQFF. CDR3 in DNA: TGTGCCAGCAGCTTGGGACTAGCGGGGAACTACAATGAGCAGTTCTTC.

This chain connects TRBV6-9 to TRBJ2-5; perhaps TRBD2 as D (6 bases). V gave up 6 bases and J gave up 1 base, with 15 bases separating them. The CDR3 covers 15 residues. Germline CDR1 and CDR2: MNHGY and SVAAGI. The CDR3 is CASRREVGTQETQYF. In DNA, the CDR3 is TGTGCCAGCAGGAGGGAGGTCGGAACCCAAGAGACCCAGTACTTC.